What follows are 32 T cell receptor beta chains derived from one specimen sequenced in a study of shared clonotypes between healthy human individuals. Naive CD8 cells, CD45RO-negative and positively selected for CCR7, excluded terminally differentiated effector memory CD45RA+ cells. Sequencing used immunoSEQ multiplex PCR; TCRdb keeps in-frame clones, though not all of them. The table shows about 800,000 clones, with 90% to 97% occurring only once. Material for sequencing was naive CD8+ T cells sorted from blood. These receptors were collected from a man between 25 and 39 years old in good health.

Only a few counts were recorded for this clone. The DNA for the CDR3 is TGCGCCAGCAGCCCGGGACAGGGGTCGACGCAGTATTTT. Translation gives CASSPGQGSTQYF. This rearrangement joins TRBV4-1 to TRBJ2-3; 10 nucleotides match TRBD1. V shed 4 bases, J shed 9 bases, and the junction held 4 bases outside the gene matches. CDR1 is MGHRA, CDR2 YSYEKL, per germline. This CDR3 contains 13 residues.

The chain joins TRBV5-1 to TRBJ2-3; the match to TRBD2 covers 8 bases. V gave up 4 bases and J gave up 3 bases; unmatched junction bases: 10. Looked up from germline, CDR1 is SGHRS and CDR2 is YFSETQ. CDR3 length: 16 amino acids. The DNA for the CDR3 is TGCGCCAGCAGCACCCTGGGGACTAGGGGGACAGATACGCAGTATTTT. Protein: CASSTLGTRGTDTQYF. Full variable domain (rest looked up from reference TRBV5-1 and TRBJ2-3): KAGVTQTPRYLIKTRGQQVTLSCSPISGHRSVSWYQQTPGQGLQFLFEYFSETQRNKGNFPGRFSGRQFSNSRSEMNVSTLELGDSALYLCASSTLGTRGTDTQYFGPGTRLTVL.

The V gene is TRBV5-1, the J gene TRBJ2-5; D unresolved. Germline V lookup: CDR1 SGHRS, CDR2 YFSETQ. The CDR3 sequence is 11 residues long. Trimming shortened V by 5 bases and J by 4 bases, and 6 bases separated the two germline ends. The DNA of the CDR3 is TGCGCCAGCAGAGTGGGAGAGACCCAGTACTTC. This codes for CASRVGETQYF.

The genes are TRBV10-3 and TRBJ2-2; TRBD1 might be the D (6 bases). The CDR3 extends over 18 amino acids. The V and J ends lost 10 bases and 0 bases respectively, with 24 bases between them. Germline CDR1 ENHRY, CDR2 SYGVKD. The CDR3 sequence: CATPPSQRGKTNTGELFF. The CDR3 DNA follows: TGTGCCACGCCCCCAAGCCAAAGGGGGAAGACGAACACCGGGGAGCTGTTTTTT.

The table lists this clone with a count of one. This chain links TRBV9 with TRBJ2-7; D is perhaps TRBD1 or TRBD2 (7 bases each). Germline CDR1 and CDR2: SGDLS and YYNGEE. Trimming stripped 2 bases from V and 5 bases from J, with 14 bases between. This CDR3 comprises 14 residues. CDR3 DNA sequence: TGTGCCAGCAGCGTCGAGACAGGGACTAACGAGCAGTACTTC. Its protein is CASSVETGTNEQYF.

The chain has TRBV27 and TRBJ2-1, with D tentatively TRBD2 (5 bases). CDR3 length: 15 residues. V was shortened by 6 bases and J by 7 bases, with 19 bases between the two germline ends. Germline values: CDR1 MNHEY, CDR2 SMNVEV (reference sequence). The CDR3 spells CASRHSENLLNEQFF. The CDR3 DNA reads TGTGCCAGCAGGCATAGCGAGAACCTACTTAATGAGCAGTTCTTC.

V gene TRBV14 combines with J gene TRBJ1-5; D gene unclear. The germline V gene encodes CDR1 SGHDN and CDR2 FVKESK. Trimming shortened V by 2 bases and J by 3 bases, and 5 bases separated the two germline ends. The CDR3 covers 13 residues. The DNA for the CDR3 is TGTGCCAGCAGCCAATTTGTCAATCAGCCCCAGCATTTT. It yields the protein CASSQFVNQPQHF.

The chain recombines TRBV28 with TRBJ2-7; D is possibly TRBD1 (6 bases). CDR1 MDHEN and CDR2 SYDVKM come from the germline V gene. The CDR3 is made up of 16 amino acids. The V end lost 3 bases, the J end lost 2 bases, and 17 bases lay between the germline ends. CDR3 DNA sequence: TGTGCCAGCAGTTTTTTAGGTCCGGGACATGCCTACGAGCAGTACTTC. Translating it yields CASSFLGPGHAYEQYF.

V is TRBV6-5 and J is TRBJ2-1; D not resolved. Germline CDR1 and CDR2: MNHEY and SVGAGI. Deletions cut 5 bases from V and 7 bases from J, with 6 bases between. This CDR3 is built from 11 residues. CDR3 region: CASSINNEQFF. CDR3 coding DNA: TGTGCCAGCAGTATTAATAATGAGCAGTTCTTC.

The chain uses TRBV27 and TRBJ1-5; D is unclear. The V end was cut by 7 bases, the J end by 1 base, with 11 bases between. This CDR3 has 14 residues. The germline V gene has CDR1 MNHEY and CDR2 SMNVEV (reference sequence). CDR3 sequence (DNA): TGTGCCAGCAATGAGGGCTTCAGCAATCAGCCCCAGCATTTT. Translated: CASNEGFSNQPQHF.

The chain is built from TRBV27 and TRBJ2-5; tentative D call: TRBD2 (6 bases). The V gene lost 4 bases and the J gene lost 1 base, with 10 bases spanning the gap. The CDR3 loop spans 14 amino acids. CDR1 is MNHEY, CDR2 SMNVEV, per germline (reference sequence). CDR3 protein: CASSWGGPQETQYF. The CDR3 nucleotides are TGTGCCAGCAGTTGGGGAGGACCCCAAGAGACCCAGTACTTC.

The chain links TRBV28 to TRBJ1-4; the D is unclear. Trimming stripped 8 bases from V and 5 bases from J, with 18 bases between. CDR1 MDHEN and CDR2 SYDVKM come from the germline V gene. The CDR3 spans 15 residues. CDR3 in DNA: TGTGCCAGCGGACCGATGTCGGACTTGAATGAAAAACTGTTTTTT. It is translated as CASGPMSDLNEKLFF.

CDR3 coding DNA: TGTGCCAGCAGCTGTACTAGTTGCAATGAGCAGTTCTTC. Translation: CASSCTSCNEQFF. The chain joins TRBV5-4 to TRBJ2-1, with a possible D match to TRBD2 (5 bases). The V end lost 3 bases, the J end lost 6 bases, and 10 bases lay between the germline ends. Germline lookup yields CDR1 SGHNT and CDR2 YYREEE (reference sequence). The CDR3 sequence is 13 residues long.

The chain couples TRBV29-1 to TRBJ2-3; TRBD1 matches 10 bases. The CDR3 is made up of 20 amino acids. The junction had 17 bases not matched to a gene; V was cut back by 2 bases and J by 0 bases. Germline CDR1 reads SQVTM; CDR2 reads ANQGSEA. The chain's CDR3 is CSVESLGQGTFISSTDTQYF. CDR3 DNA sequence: TGCAGCGTTGAAAGTTTGGGACAGGGGACCTTTATTAGCAGCACAGATACGCAGTATTTT.

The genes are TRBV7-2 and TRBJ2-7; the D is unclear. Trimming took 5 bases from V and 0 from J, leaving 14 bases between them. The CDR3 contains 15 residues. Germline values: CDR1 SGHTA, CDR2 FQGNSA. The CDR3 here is CASSLGPTSSYEQYF. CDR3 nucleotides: TGTGCCAGCAGCCTCGGACCAACTTCCTCCTACGAGCAGTACTTC. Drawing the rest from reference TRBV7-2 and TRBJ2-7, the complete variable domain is GAGVSQSPSNKVTEKGKDVELRCDPISGHTALYWYRQSLGQGLEFLIYFQGNSAPDKSGLPSDRFSAERTGGSVSTLTIQRTQQEDSAVYLCASSLGPTSSYEQYFGPGTRLTVT.

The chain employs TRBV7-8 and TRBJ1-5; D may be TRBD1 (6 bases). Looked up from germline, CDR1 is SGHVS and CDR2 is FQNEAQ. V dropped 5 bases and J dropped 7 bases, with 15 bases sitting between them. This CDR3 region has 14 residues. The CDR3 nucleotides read TGTGCCAGCAGCCACGGAGGGGGGGGCCAGCCCCAGCATTTT. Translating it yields CASSHGGGGQPQHF.

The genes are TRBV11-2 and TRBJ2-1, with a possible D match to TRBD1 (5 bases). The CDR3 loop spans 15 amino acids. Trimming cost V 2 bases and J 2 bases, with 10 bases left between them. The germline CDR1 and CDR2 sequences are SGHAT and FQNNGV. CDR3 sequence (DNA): TGTGCCAGCAGCTTAACTTCGACAGCCTACAATGAGCAGTTCTTC. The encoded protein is CASSLTSTAYNEQFF.

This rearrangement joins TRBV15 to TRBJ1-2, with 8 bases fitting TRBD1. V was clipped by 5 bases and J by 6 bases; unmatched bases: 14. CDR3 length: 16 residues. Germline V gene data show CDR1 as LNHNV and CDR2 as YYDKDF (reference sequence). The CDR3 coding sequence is TGTGCCACCAGCTTTTCGGGACAGGAGATCTACCATGGCTACACCTTC. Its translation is CATSFSGQEIYHGYTF.

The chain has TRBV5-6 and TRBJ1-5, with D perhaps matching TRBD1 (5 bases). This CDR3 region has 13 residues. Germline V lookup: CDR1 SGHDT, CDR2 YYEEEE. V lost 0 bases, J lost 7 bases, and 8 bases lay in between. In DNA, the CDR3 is TGTGCCAGCAGCTTGGGGGAGGGGCAGCCCCAGCATTTT. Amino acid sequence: CASSLGEGQPQHF.

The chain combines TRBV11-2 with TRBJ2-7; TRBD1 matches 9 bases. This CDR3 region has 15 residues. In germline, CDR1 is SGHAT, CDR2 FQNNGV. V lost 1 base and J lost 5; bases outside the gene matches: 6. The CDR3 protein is CASSLGGTGHDEQYF. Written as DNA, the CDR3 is TGTGCCAGCAGCTTAGGCGGGACAGGGCACGACGAGCAGTACTTC.

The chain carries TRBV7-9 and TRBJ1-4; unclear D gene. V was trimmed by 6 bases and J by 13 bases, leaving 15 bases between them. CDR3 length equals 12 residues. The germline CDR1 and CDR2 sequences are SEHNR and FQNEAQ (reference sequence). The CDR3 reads CASRTSPGLLFF. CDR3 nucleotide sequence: TGTGCCAGCAGGACAAGTCCGGGCCTACTGTTTTTT.

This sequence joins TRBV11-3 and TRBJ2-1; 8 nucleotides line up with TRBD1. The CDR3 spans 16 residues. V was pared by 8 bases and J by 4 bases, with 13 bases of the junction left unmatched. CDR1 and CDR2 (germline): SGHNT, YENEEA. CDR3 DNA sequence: TGTGCCAGCGCGCCTTGGGGGGACAGGCCTTACAATGAGCAGTTCTTC. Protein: CASAPWGDRPYNEQFF.

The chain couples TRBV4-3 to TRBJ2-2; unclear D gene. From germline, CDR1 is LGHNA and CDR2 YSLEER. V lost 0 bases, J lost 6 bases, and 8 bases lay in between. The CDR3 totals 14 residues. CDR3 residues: CASSQDRRPGELFF. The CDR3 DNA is TGCGCCAGCAGCCAAGATCGGCGGCCCGGGGAGCTGTTTTTT.

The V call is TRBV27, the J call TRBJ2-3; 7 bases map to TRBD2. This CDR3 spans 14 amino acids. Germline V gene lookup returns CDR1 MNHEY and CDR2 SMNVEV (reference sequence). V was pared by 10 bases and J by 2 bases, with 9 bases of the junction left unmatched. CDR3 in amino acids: CATGGLAVTDTQYF. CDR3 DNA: TGTGCCACTGGCGGGCTAGCGGTCACAGATACGCAGTATTTT.

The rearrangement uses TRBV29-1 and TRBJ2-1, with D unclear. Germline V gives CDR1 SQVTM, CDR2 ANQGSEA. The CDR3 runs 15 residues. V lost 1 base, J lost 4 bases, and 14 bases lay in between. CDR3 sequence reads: CSVEGRQRTYNEQFF. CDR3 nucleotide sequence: TGCAGCGTTGAAGGTCGGCAGCGAACTTACAATGAGCAGTTCTTC.

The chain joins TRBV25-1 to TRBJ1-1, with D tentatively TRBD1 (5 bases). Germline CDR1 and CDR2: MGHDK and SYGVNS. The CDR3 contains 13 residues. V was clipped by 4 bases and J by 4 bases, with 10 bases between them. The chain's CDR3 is CASSAGPLTEAFF. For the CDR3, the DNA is TGTGCCAGCAGTGCGGGACCGCTCACTGAAGCTTTCTTT.

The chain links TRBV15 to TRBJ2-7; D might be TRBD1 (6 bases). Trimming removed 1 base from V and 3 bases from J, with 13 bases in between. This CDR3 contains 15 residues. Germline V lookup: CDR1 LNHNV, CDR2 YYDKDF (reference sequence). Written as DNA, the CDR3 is TGTGCCACCAGCAGAGTAACAGGGAAGGACTACGAGCAGTACTTC. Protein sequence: CATSRVTGKDYEQYF.

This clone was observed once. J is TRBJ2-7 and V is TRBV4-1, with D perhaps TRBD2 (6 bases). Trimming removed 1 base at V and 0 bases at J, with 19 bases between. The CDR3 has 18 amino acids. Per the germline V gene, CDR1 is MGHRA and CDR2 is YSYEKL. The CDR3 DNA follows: TGCGCCAGCAGCCAAGTGAAAGGAGAGCGGGTACTCTCCTACGAGCAGTACTTC. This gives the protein CASSQVKGERVLSYEQYF.

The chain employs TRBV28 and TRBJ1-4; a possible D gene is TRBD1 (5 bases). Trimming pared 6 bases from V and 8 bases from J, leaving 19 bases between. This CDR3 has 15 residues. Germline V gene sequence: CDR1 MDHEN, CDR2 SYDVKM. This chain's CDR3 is CASSPGEGTLEKLFF. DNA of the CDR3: TGTGCCAGCAGCCCAGGTGAAGGGACTTTAGAAAAACTGTTTTTT.

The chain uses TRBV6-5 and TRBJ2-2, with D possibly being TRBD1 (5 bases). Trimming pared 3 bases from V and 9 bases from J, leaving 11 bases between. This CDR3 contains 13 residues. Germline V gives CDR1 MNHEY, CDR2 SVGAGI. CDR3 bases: TGTGCCAGCAGTTATGGTGGGGCGCGGGAGCTGTTTTTT. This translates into CASSYGGARELFF.

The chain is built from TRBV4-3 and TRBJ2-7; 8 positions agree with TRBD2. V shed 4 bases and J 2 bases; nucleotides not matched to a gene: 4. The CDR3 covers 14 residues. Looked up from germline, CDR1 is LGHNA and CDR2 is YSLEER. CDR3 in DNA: TGCGCCAGCAGCCCCACTAGCGGCACCTACGAGCAGTACTTC. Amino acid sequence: CASSPTSGTYEQYF.

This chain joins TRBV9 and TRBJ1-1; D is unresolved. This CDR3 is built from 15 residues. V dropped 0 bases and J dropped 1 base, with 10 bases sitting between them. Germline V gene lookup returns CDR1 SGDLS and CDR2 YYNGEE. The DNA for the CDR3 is TGTGCCAGCAGCGTAGGGGTTGCAGGGAACACTGAAGCTTTCTTT. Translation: CASSVGVAGNTEAFF.